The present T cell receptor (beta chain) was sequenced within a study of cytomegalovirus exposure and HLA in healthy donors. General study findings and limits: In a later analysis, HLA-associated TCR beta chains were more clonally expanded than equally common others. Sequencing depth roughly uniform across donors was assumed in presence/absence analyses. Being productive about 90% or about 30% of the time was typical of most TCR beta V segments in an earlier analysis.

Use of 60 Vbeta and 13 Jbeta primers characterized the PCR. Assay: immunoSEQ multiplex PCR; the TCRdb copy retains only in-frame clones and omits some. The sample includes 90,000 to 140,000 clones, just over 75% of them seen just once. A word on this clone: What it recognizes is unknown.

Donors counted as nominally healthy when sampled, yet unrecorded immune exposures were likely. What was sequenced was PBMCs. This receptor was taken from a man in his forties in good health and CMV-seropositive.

The CDR3 sequence is CASSWGDSGNTIYF. The CDR3 DNA reads TGTGCCAGCAGCTGGGGGGACTCTGGAAACACCATATATTTT. V and J are TRBV5-6 and TRBJ1-3; D might be TRBD1 (5 bases). The germline CDR1 and CDR2 sequences are SGHDT and YYEEEE. The length of the CDR3 is 14 residues. The V and J ends lost 3 bases and 0 bases respectively, with 7 bases between them.